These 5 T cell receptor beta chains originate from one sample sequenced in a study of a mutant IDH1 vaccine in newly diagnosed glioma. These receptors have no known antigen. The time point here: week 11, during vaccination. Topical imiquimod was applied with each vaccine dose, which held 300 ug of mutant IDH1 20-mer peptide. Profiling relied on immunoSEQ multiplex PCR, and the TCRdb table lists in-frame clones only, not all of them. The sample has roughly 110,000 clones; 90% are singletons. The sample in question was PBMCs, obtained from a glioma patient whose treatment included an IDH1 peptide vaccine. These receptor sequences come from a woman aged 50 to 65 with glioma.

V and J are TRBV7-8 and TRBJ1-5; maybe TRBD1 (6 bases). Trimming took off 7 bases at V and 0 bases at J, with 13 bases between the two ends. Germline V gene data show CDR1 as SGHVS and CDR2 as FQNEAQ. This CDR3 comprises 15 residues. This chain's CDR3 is CASIKTGDSNQPQHF. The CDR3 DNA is TGTGCCAGCATCAAGACAGGAGATAGCAATCAGCCCCAGCATTTT.

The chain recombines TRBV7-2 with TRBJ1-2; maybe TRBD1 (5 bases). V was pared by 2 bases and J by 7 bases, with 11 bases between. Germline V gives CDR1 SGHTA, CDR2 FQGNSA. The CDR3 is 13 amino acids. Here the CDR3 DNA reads TGTGCCAGCAGCTTAATGGGGAGGGGTGGCTACACCTTC. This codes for CASSLMGRGGYTF.

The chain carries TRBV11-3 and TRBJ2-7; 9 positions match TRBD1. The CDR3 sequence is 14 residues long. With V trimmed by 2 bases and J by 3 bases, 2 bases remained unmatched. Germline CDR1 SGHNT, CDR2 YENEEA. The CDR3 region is CASSLRTGDYEQYF. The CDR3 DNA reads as TGTGCCAGCAGCTTAAGGACAGGGGACTACGAGCAGTACTTC.

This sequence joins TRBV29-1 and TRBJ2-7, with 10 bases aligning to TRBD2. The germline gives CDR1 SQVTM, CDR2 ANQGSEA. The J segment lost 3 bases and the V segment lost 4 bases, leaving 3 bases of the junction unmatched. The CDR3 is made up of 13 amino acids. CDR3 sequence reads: CSVGSGRVYEQYF. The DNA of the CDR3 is TGCAGCGTTGGGAGCGGGAGGGTCTACGAGCAGTACTTC.

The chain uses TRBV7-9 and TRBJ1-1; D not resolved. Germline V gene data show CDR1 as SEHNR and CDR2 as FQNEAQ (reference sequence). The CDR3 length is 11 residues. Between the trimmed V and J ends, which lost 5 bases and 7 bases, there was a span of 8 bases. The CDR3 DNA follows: TGTGCCAGCAGCCCTGGCCATGAAGCTTTCTTT. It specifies CASSPGHEAFF.